This entry concerns a single T cell receptor (beta chain). The antigen is unknown. This could be a read error, since a much larger clone is one nucleotide away. This record belongs to a study of T cell repertoires in cytomegalovirus infection. TCRdb itself ran the reads through MiXCR, one entry per CDR3 protein. The sample includes approximately 1,000,000 distinct CDR3 sequences, approximately 33% of them seen just once. Findings of the study overall: Cumulative public TCR beta family frequency identified CMV carriers with the relevant HLA.

CDR3 size: 12 residues. Germline-derived CDR1 and CDR2 are SGHTA and FQGNSA. J is TRBJ2-5 and V is TRBV7-2; no reliable D call. The receptor was derived from a human donor in good health (CMV status not recorded). Some clones in this sample may be carry-over from other donors' samples. The sample here was cultured CD8+ T cells from PBMCs, taken from culture after CMV antigen stimulation. The DNA of the CDR3 is TGTGTCAGCAGCTTACTTCAAGAGACCCAGTACTTC. Protein: CVSSLLQETQYF.